This T cell receptor (beta chain) was retrieved from a study of blood T cells in healthy people across ages. The study, taken as a whole, reports: Strongly correlated with naive T cell percentage was TCR beta diversity. Naive and antigen-experienced cells could not be conclusively compared, given unsorted PBMCs.

Alongside a J-beta primer mix, a sample-barcoded 5' primer served in a second PCR lasting roughly 6 to 12 cycles. Every individual sample yielded 3 million or more paired-end reads (each containing CDR3). TCRdb passed the 5' RACE reads through MiXCR, listing each CDR3 protein once. The data contain fewer than 2,000,000 distinct CDR3 sequences, around 36% of them singletons. Per-sample PBMC isolation yielded at least 7 million cells. This clonotype appeared a few times. Its antigen is unidentified. Trimming shortened V by 6 bases and J by 6 bases, and 14 bases separated the two germline ends. The CDR3 runs to 14 residues.

This TCR was recovered from a woman under 40 in good health. This rearrangement joins TRBV12-3 or TRBV12-4 to TRBJ2-2; D is unclear. Sequencing was carried out using blood. The CDR3 bases are TGTGCCAGCAGACCTGGGGATGTGTCCGGGGAGCTGTTTTTT. It specifies CASRPGDVSGELFF.